Listed below are T cell receptor beta chains from one sample, sequenced in a study of blood T cell repertoires in COVID-19. Sequenced by immunoSEQ multiplex PCR; TCRdb stores in-frame clones only, minus some. The table includes about 260,000 clones, more than 75% detected once. The sample comprised peripheral blood. The origin of the receptors is a woman between 40 and 50 years old who had recovered from COVID-19. Each CDR3 is given with its conserved first and last residue.

V gene	CDR3 length	J gene	CDR3 protein
TRBV5-1	16	TRBJ2-1	CASSLEVAGTYNEQFF
TRBV10-3	15	TRBJ1-6	CAIRSTGTGSSPLHF
TRBV2	10	TRBJ1-1	CASRQGEAFF
TRBV7-8	14	TRBJ1-6	CASSRDSRLSPLHF
TRBV19	14	TRBJ1-6	CASSIQDYNSPLHF
TRBV5-1	15	TRBJ1-1	CASSWGVGAAGKAFF
TRBV18	15	TRBJ2-1	CASSGLASSYNEQFF
TRBV20-1	15	TRBJ2-2	CSASMVQGNTGELFF
TRBV6-5	15	TRBJ2-5	CASIGNGAQRETQYF
TRBV3-1/TRBV3-2	14	TRBJ1-2	CASSQDGGGYGYTF
TRBV6-5	14	TRBJ1-2	CASSYSRGYGGYTF
TRBV7-9	13	TRBJ2-7	CASSLVRSYEQYF
TRBV7-9	16	TRBJ1-5	CASSPGGQTGNQPQHF
TRBV7-3	16	TRBJ2-2	CASTPPGGGGTGELFF
TRBV4-3	17	TRBJ2-5	CASSQDVLAGDIETQYF
TRBV5-1	15	TRBJ2-7	CASSPSGGTVYEQYF
TRBV10-2	13	TRBJ2-7	CASQDGSSYEQYF
TRBV24-1	15	TRBJ2-1	CATSDGTSGYNEQFF
TRBV7-2	14	TRBJ1-1	CASSASRGTTEAFF
TRBV12-3/TRBV12-4	13	TRBJ1-2	CASSPTGFYGYTF
TRBV7-3	12	TRBJ2-3	CASSGGTDTQYF
TRBV7-3	15	TRBJ2-1	CASSSDRGGHNEQFF
TRBV29-1	12	TRBJ2-4	CSVHGGTDIQYF
TRBV2	15	TRBJ2-7	CASSEGQTGGDEQYF
TRBV10-3	16	TRBJ2-2	CAINPLAGANTGELFF
TRBV5-4	15	TRBJ1-1	CASSSRVDRNTEAFF
TRBV9	15	TRBJ1-5	CASSPQARGNQPQHF
TRBV12-3/TRBV12-4	11	TRBJ2-5	CASSPSETQYF
TRBV27	15	TRBJ1-1	CASSLAGGMNTEAFF
TRBV6-6	15	TRBJ2-1	CASSYPNSIDNEQFF
TRBV4-2	16	TRBJ1-3	CASSREGGPSGNTIYF
TRBV6-5	14	TRBJ2-4	CASISQGAENIQYF
TRBV18	13	TRBJ1-1	CASTGQANTEAFF
TRBV12-5	17	TRBJ1-2	CASGLVRKDRENYGYTF
TRBV12-3/TRBV12-4	12	TRBJ1-5	CASTGDNQPQHF
TRBV19	11	TRBJ1-4	CASRGLEKLFF
TRBV7-2	13	TRBJ2-5	CANSGGAGETQYF
TRBV11-2	14	TRBJ1-2	CASSLQVTNYGYTF
TRBV5-1	14	TRBJ1-1	CASSGAGGGTEAFF
TRBV3-1/TRBV3-2	15	TRBJ2-3	CASSQGVSSTDTQYF
TRBV5-1	14	TRBJ1-3	CASSLLGQAHTIYF
TRBV5-6	14	TRBJ2-7	CASRPRLSSYEQYF